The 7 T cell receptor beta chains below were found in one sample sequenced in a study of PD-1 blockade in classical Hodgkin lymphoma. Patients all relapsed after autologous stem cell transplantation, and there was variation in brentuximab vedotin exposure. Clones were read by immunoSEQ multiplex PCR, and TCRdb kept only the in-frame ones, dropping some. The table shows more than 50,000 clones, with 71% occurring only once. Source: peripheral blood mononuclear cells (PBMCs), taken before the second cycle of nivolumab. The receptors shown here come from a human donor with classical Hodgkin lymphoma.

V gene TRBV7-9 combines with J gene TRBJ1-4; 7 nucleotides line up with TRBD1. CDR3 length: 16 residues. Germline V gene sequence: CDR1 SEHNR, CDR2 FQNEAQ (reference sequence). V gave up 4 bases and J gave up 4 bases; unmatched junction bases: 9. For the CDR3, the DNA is TGTGCCAGCAGCTATCTAGACAGGGCAGATAATGAAAAACTGTTTTTT. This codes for CASSYLDRADNEKLFF.

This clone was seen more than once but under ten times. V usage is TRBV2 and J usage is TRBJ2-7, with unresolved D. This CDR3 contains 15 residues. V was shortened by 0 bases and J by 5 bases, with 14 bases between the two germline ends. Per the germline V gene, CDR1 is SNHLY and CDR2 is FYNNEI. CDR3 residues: CASSEAKGMIDEQYF. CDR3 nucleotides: TGTGCCAGCAGTGAAGCAAAGGGAATGATCGACGAGCAGTACTTC.

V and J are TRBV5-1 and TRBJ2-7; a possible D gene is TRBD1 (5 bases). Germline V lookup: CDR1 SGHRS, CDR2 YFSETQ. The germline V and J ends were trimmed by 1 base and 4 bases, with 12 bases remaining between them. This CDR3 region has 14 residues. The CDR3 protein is CASSLTQGLYEQYF. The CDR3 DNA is TGCGCCAGCAGCTTGACCCAGGGTTTGTACGAGCAGTACTTC.

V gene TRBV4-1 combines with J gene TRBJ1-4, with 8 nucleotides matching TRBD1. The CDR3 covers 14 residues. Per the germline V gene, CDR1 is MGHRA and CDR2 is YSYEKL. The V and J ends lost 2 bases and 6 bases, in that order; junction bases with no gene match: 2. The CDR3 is CASSQLTGDEKLFF. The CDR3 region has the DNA TGCGCCAGCAGCCAATTGACAGGGGATGAAAAACTGTTTTTT.

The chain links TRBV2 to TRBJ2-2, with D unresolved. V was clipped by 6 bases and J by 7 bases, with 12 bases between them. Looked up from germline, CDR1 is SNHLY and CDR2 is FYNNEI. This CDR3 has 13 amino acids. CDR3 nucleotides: TGTGCCAGCAGCGCGGACCGGATCGGGGAGCTGTTTTTT. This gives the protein CASSADRIGELFF.

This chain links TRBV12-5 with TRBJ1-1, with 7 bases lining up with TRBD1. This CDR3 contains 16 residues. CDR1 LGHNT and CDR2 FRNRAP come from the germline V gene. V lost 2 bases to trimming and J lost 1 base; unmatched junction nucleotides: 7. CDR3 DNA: TGTGCTAGTGGTTTGACCCGACAGGGTGGGAACACTGAAGCTTTCTTT. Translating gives CASGLTRQGGNTEAFF. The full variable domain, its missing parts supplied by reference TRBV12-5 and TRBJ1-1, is DARVTQTPRHKVTEMGQEVTMRCQPILGHNTVFWYRQTMMQGLELLAYFRNRAPLDDSGMPKDRFSAEMPDATLATLKIQPSEPRDSAVYFCASGLTRQGGNTEAFFGQGTRLTVV.

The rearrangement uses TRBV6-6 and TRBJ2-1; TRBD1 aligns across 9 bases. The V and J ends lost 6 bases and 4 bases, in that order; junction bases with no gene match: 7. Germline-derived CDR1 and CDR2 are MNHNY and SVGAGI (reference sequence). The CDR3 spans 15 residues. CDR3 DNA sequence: TGTGCCAGCAGACCCACAGGGGGCTCGTACAATGAGCAGTTCTTC. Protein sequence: CASRPTGGSYNEQFF.